Below are 18 T cell receptor beta chains sequenced from a single sample in a study of T cells in Graves' hyperthyroidism and ophthalmopathy. The CDR3 regions of TCR beta were amplified from RNA transcripts. A first-round RT-PCR of the TCR CDR3 used the HTBI primer set. MiXCR, applied by TCRdb to the multiplex PCR reads, yields one record per CDR3 protein. The sample lists a few hundred thousand distinct CDR3 sequences, approximately 17% occurring once. Sequenced input: blood. The receptors were gathered from a man younger than 30 with Graves' ophthalmopathy.

This clonotype was recorded a few times. The chain uses TRBV5-6 and TRBJ1-2; possibly TRBD1 for D (6 bases). The CDR3 loop spans 15 amino acids. Germline assignment: CDR1 SGHDT and CDR2 YYEEEE. V was shortened by 2 bases and J by 7 bases, with 18 bases between the two germline ends. As DNA, the CDR3 is TGTGCCAGCAGCTTAAGACCCCAGGGGAAGGTTGGCTACACCTTC. Translating it yields CASSLRPQGKVGYTF.

Concerning this clonotype itself: A much larger clone differs by one base, so this may be a read error. The chain employs TRBV6-5 and TRBJ2-7; D is unclear. The CDR3 length is 16 residues. From germline, CDR1 is MNHEY and CDR2 SVGAGI. CDR3 nucleotide sequence: TGTGCCAGCAGTTACGGGCAGGACCATTGGGCCTACGAGCAGTGCTTC. Translation: CASSYGQDHWAYEQCF.

About this clonotype: One end of the junction is discordant with germline, which a read error may explain. The genes are TRBV20-1 and TRBJ2-7; 10 positions agree with TRBD2. Germline-derived CDR1 and CDR2 are DFQATT and SNEGSKA (reference sequence). The CDR3 is 13 amino acids. As DNA, the CDR3 is TGCAGTGCTAGCCCTAGCGGGGGTTACGAGCAGTGCTTC. As protein: CSASPSGGYEQCF.

Only a few counts were recorded for this clonotype. A much larger clone differs by one base, so this may be a read error. V gene TRBV7-8 combines with J gene TRBJ1-1; unclear D gene. V was trimmed by 2 bases and J by 4 bases, leaving 14 bases between them. The CDR3 covers 15 residues. Germline CDR1 is SGHVS and CDR2 is FQNEAQ. The CDR3 region has the DNA TGTGCCAGCAGCTTAATGCGGGCGCGGGCCACTGAAGCTTTCTTT. Protein product: CASSLMRARATEAFF.

V gene TRBV18 combines with J gene TRBJ2-7; tentative D call: TRBD1 (6 bases). Germline V lookup: CDR1 KGHSH, CDR2 LQKENI. The V end was cut by 0 bases, the J end by 5 bases, with 14 bases between. This CDR3 is built from 15 residues. CDR3 bases: TGTGCCAGCTCACCACCGGGGACACAGCCCCACGAGCAGTACTTC. This gives the protein CASSPPGTQPHEQYF.

This clonotype has just a few counts. This chain connects TRBV6-1 to TRBJ1-2; no firm D call. Germline CDR1 reads MNHNS; CDR2 reads SASEGT. The CDR3 length is 13 residues. Deletions cut 5 bases from V and 1 base from J, with 8 bases between. CDR3 region: CASSYGINYGYTF. The CDR3 coding sequence is TGTGCCAGCAGTTACGGCATTAACTATGGCTACACCTTC.

This clonotype was seen a few times. V and J are TRBV6-6 and TRBJ1-1, with D unresolved. This CDR3 contains 14 residues. Germline V CDR1 and CDR2: MNHNY, SVGAGI (reference sequence). Deletions cut 1 base from V and 2 bases from J, with 8 bases between. The CDR3 coding sequence is TGTGCCAGCAGTTACTTGGGCAGAAACACTGAAGCTTTCTTT. The encoded protein is CASSYLGRNTEAFF.

This clonotype has ten or more counts. The CDR3 here is CASSGIREQEDQPQHF. The CDR3 nucleotides are TGTGCCAGCAGTGGAATCAGGGAGCAGGAGGATCAGCCCCAGCATTTT. The rearrangement joins TRBV2 to TRBJ1-5; possible D gene TRBD1, 5 bases. The CDR3 sequence is 16 residues long. From germline, CDR1 is SNHLY and CDR2 FYNNEI. Trimming pared 4 bases from V and 5 bases from J, leaving 18 bases between.

This clonotype has at least ten counts. V is TRBV2 and J is TRBJ1-2; D perhaps matches TRBD1 (6 bases). V lost 8 bases and J lost 8, with 24 bases in between. Germline-derived CDR1 and CDR2 are SNHLY and FYNNEI. The CDR3 is 15 amino acids. CDR3 in amino acids: CASPEGQGKSEGYTF. Here the CDR3 DNA reads TGTGCCAGCCCCGAAGGGCAGGGGAAGTCGGAGGGCTACACCTTC.

This clonotype has ten or more counts. The chain uses TRBV2 and TRBJ1-2, with D unclear. Germline values: CDR1 SNHLY, CDR2 FYNNEI. The CDR3 runs 13 residues. Trimming removed 1 base at V and 2 bases at J, with 5 bases between. The CDR3 sequence is CASSEGQNYGYTF. The CDR3 nucleotides are TGTGCCAGCAGTGAAGGGCAGAACTATGGCTACACCTTC.

This rearrangement joins TRBV29-1 to TRBJ2-5; D call uncertain. With 7 bases removed from V and 0 bases from J, the gap between germline ends came to 9 bases. CDR1 and CDR2 from the germline V gene are SQVTM and ANQGSEA. The CDR3 extends over 12 amino acids. The chain's CDR3 is CSGKRHQETQYF. The CDR3 DNA reads TGCAGCGGAAAACGGCACCAAGAGACCCAGTACTTC.

This sequence joins TRBV7-9 and TRBJ2-4; D is possibly TRBD1 (6 bases). V shed 5 bases and J shed 0 bases, with 11 bases lying between them. Germline values: CDR1 SEHNR, CDR2 FQNEAQ (reference sequence). The CDR3 has 15 amino acids. The CDR3 nucleotides are TGTGCCAGCAGCCAAACAGGGCTAGCCAAAAACATTCAGTACTTC. Its translation is CASSQTGLAKNIQYF.

This clonotype was counted only a few times. J is TRBJ2-5 and V is TRBV11-3; D is possibly TRBD1 (5 bases). The V gene lost 3 bases and the J gene lost 5 bases, with 16 bases spanning the gap. This CDR3 spans 15 amino acids. The V gene's germline CDR1 is SGHNT and CDR2 YENEEA. CDR3 amino acids: CASSLPQGETETQYF. CDR3 nucleotides: TGTGCCAGCAGCTTGCCCCAGGGCGAGACGGAGACCCAGTACTTC.

CDR3 nucleotide sequence: TGCGCCAGCAGTGAGTCAGCGGAGCAGTTCTTC. It yields the protein CASSESAEQFF. The chain couples TRBV10-2 to TRBJ2-1; D uncertain. The CDR3 is 11 residues long. The V gene lost 0 bases and the J gene lost 10 bases, with 4 bases spanning the gap. Germline V lookup: CDR1 WSHSY, CDR2 SAAADI.

The table lists this clonotype with a few counts. The CDR3 nucleotides read TGTGCCACCAGCCTCCCTCAATCGGGGTTTCTCTACGAGCAGTACTTC. This translates into CATSLPQSGFLYEQYF. The V call is TRBV24-1, the J call TRBJ2-7, with a weak D call TRBD2 (5 bases). The CDR3 runs to 16 residues. Germline lookup yields CDR1 KGHDR and CDR2 SFDVKD. Trimming removed 7 bases at V and 3 bases at J, with 21 bases between.

Many counts were recorded for this clonotype. This rearrangement joins TRBV5-1 to TRBJ2-7; the D call may be TRBD1 or TRBD2 (5 bases each). The V and J ends lost 4 bases and 3 bases respectively, with 11 bases between them. CDR3 length: 13 residues. The germline gives CDR1 SGHRS, CDR2 YFSETQ. The CDR3 bases are TGCGCCAGCAGCACCGAGGGGAGCTACGAGCAGTACTTC. The encoded protein is CASSTEGSYEQYF.

This clonotype turned up a few times. The chain combines TRBV19 with TRBJ2-2, with 10 bases identical to TRBD2. Germline V gene sequence: CDR1 LNHDA, CDR2 SQIVND (reference sequence). The CDR3 consists of 16 residues. Unmatched junction bases numbered 9, after V lost 10 bases and J lost 1 base. The CDR3 loop reads CATRPERGGNTGELFF. CDR3 bases: TGTGCCACCCGTCCCGAGCGGGGGGGGAACACCGGGGAGCTGTTTTTT.

This clonotype has ten or more counts. The rearrangement uses TRBV7-9 and TRBJ1-4; weak D call: TRBD1 (5 bases). Per the germline V gene, CDR1 is SEHNR and CDR2 is FQNEAQ (reference sequence). Trimming stripped 3 bases from V and 0 bases from J, with 11 bases between. This CDR3 comprises 16 residues. The CDR3 loop is CASSFGHAATNEKLFF. The CDR3 DNA reads TGTGCCAGCAGCTTCGGACACGCAGCAACTAATGAAAAACTGTTTTTT.